The 31 T cell receptor beta chains in this list originate from one sample, sequenced in a study of siplizumab effects on memory and regulatory T cells. Clones were read by immunoSEQ multiplex PCR, and TCRdb kept only the in-frame ones, dropping some. The sample gives over 70,000 clones, roughly 94% of which show up once; around 18% is in the top ten. What was sequenced was CD8+ T cells sorted from blood. The receptor set was obtained from a human donor in good health.

The chain is built from TRBV2 and TRBJ2-5; D remains ambiguous. The V and J ends lost 7 bases and 1 base respectively, with 7 bases between them. The CDR3 length is 12 residues. Looked up from germline, CDR1 is SNHLY and CDR2 is FYNNEI. The CDR3 here is CASKEVQETQYF. DNA for the CDR3: TGTGCCAGCAAGGAAGTCCAAGAGACCCAGTACTTC.

Regarding this clone: One junction end disagrees with the germline gene, perhaps due to a read error. The rearrangement links TRBV9 to TRBJ2-7; TRBD2 matches at 8 bases. The length of the CDR3 is 13 residues. CDR1 is SGDLS, CDR2 YYNGEE, per germline. As DNA, the CDR3 is TGCCCACGGGGGGGCCGTAGCTCCTACGAGCAGTACTTC. Residues: CPRGGRSSYEQYF.

Comment on this clone: At one boundary the junction diverges from the germline segment, which might be a read error. The chain recombines TRBV11-2 with TRBJ2-7; possible D gene TRBD2, 6 bases. CDR1 is SGHAT, CDR2 FQNNGV, per germline. The CDR3 extends over 11 amino acids. The CDR3 here is CASSLGGMGFF. The DNA of the CDR3 is TGTGCCAGCAGCTTGGGCGGGATGGGTTTCTTC.

The gene calls are TRBV7-3 and TRBJ2-3; 8 bases are shared with TRBD2. The CDR3 is made up of 15 amino acids. CDR1 SGHTA and CDR2 FQGTGA come from the germline V gene. J lost 0 bases, V lost 4 bases, and 3 bases had no gene match. This CDR3 is CASSSSGGSTDTQYF. The CDR3 nucleotides read TGTGCCAGCAGCTCCAGCGGGGGAAGCACAGATACGCAGTATTTT.

The J gene is TRBJ2-1, the V gene TRBV10-3, with TRBD2 matching 10 bases. The J segment lost 2 bases and the V segment lost 6 bases, leaving 4 bases of the junction unmatched. Germline-derived CDR1 and CDR2 are ENHRY and SYGVKD. This CDR3 region has 15 residues. CDR3 amino acids: CAIREREGPYNEQFF. DNA for the CDR3: TGTGCCATCAGAGAGCGGGAGGGTCCCTACAATGAGCAGTTCTTC.

The chain recombines TRBV15 with TRBJ2-5; 7 bases are a match to TRBD2. Germline assignment: CDR1 LNHNV and CDR2 YYDKDF (reference sequence). V dropped 4 bases and J dropped 2; count of bases not matched to a gene: 7. There are 15 residues in the CDR3. The chain's CDR3 is CATSMGTTHQETQYF. The CDR3 DNA follows: TGTGCCACCAGCATGGGGACTACCCATCAAGAGACCCAGTACTTC.

This chain uses TRBV6-5 with TRBJ2-7; D gene unclear. Trimming pared 2 bases from V and 2 bases from J, leaving 7 bases between. Germline CDR1 MNHEY, CDR2 SVGAGI. The CDR3 length is 13 residues. CDR3 region: CASSYQQTYEQYF. The DNA of the CDR3 is TGTGCCAGCAGTTACCAACAAACCTACGAGCAGTACTTC.

The gene calls are TRBV9 and TRBJ1-2; 8 bases are a match to TRBD1. The germline V gene encodes CDR1 SGDLS and CDR2 YYNGEE. With 3 bases clipped from V and 5 bases from J, the junction kept 6 bases outside the gene matches. This CDR3 spans 14 amino acids. CDR3 sequence (DNA): TGTGCCAGCAGCGGGGACAGGAAGGGGTATGGCTACACCTTC. Protein sequence: CASSGDRKGYGYTF.

V usage is TRBV7-9 and J usage is TRBJ1-3, with D uncertain. The V gene lost 4 bases and the J gene lost 0 bases, with 16 bases spanning the gap. Germline CDR1 SEHNR, CDR2 FQNEAQ (reference sequence). This CDR3 comprises 17 residues. The CDR3 nucleotides are TGTGCCAGCAGCTCTCAGGTTGCGCGAAGCTCTGGAAACACCATATATTTT. This gives the protein CASSSQVARSSGNTIYF.

The rearrangement links TRBV7-9 to TRBJ1-1, with 7 positions matching TRBD1. With V trimmed by 5 bases and J by 2 bases, 11 bases remained unmatched. The germline V gene has CDR1 SEHNR and CDR2 FQNEAQ (reference sequence). This CDR3 is 16 amino acids long. The CDR3 DNA follows: TGTGCCAGCAGCGGGGACAGAGTAAATCCAAACACTGAAGCTTTCTTT. Its protein product is CASSGDRVNPNTEAFF.

This clone came up a few times. This chain uses TRBV12-5 with TRBJ1-1, with D uncertain. The length of the CDR3 is 12 residues. Trimming removed 7 bases at V and 8 bases at J, with 14 bases between. Germline CDR1 and CDR2: LGHNT and FRNRAP. This CDR3 reads CASVGLSGEAFF. CDR3 in DNA: TGTGCTAGTGTTGGTTTGTCGGGGGAAGCTTTCTTT.

The CDR3 DNA is TGTGCCAGCAGCCTTAGGGATCTAGTACAGGGACTAGCGGGCAATGAGCAGTTCTTC. Protein product: CASSLRDLVQGLAGNEQFF. The chain has TRBV11-2 and TRBJ2-1; 12 bases are a match to TRBD2. Germline-derived CDR1 and CDR2 are SGHAT and FQNNGV. The CDR3 is 19 residues long. The V and J ends lost 5 bases and 6 bases, in that order; junction bases with no gene match: 17. Full variable domain (missing parts from reference TRBV11-2 and TRBJ2-1): EAGVAQSPRYKIIEKRQSVAFWCNPISGHATLYWYQQILGQGPKLLIQFQNNGVVDDSQLPKDRFSAERLKGVDSTLKIQPAKLEDSAVYLCASSLRDLVQGLAGNEQFFGPGTRLTVL.

The chain couples TRBV7-9 to TRBJ2-1; D is unresolved. CDR3 size: 15 residues. Germline CDR1 is SEHNR and CDR2 is FQNEAQ (reference sequence). V lost 1 base and J 6 bases, leaving 13 bases between the germline ends. CDR3 sequence: CASSLDRVRFNEQFF. CDR3 sequence (DNA): TGTGCCAGCAGCTTAGATAGAGTCCGATTCAATGAGCAGTTCTTC. Based on the CDR3 plus reference TRBV7-9 and TRBJ2-1, the full variable domain is DTGVSQNPRHKITKRGQNVTFRCDPISEHNRLYWYRQTLGQGPEFLTYFQNEAQLEKSRLLSDRFSAERPKGSFSTLEIQRTEQGDSAMYLCASSLDRVRFNEQFFGPGTRLTVL.

V usage is TRBV27 and J usage is TRBJ2-1, with 8 bases identical to TRBD2. CDR1 is MNHEY, CDR2 SMNVEV, per germline (reference sequence). After removal of 8 bases from V and 7 bases from J, the junction contained 7 bases not matched to a gene. The CDR3 contains 13 residues. CDR3 DNA sequence: TGTGCCAGCGCTAGAGCGGGAGTAAATGAGCAGTTCTTC. This encodes CASARAGVNEQFF.

The V gene is TRBV25-1, the J gene TRBJ1-5; weak D call: TRBD1 (6 bases). The CDR3 has 14 residues. The germline CDR1 and CDR2 sequences are MGHDK and SYGVNS. V lost 2 bases and J lost 4, with 9 bases in between. The chain's CDR3 is CASSEGGANQPQHF. CDR3 sequence (DNA): TGTGCCAGCAGTGAAGGGGGGGCGAATCAGCCCCAGCATTTT.

The sample holds one count of this clone. The V and J genes are TRBV28 and TRBJ2-5; 7 nucleotides line up with TRBD2. J lost 2 bases, V lost 4 bases, and 10 bases had no gene match. Germline CDR1 is MDHEN and CDR2 is SYDVKM. The CDR3 totals 16 residues. The CDR3 loop is CASSSNALGGQETQYF. Here the CDR3 DNA reads TGTGCCAGCAGTTCAAACGCCCTCGGGGGGCAAGAGACCCAGTACTTC.

This clone was observed once. J is TRBJ2-7 and V is TRBV27; 7 nucleotides match TRBD1. Losses at the gene ends were 8 bases for V and 7 bases for J; bases not matched to a gene: 14. The CDR3 has 14 amino acids. Germline CDR1 and CDR2: MNHEY and SMNVEV (reference sequence). CDR3 sequence reads: CASADRANQEEQYF. In DNA form, the CDR3 reads TGTGCCAGCGCCGACAGGGCAAACCAGGAAGAGCAGTACTTC.

This chain links TRBV6-6 with TRBJ2-7; no reliable D call. Trimming took off 4 bases at V and 0 bases at J, with 7 bases between the two ends. This CDR3 is built from 13 residues. CDR1 MNHNY and CDR2 SVGAGI come from the germline V gene (reference sequence). CDR3 in amino acids: CASSSGYSYEQYF. In DNA, the CDR3 is TGTGCCAGCAGTTCCGGCTACTCCTACGAGCAGTACTTC.

The chain has TRBV15 and TRBJ2-7, with TRBD2 matching over 9 bases. Germline V gene data show CDR1 as LNHNV and CDR2 as YYDKDF (reference sequence). V dropped 0 bases and J dropped 5; count of bases not matched to a gene: 8. CDR3 size: 16 residues. The CDR3: CATSRDGREGGHEQYF. Here the CDR3 DNA reads TGTGCCACCAGCAGAGATGGGCGGGAGGGCGGACACGAGCAGTACTTC.

This clone was observed a few times. The chain combines TRBV4-2 with TRBJ2-3; possibly TRBD2 for D (6 bases). From germline, CDR1 is LGHNA and CDR2 YNFKEQ. The length of the CDR3 is 14 residues. V dropped 4 bases and J dropped 5 bases, with 13 bases sitting between them. The CDR3 DNA reads TGTGCCAGCAGCCCCTGGGACTTCCAAGATACGCAGTATTTT. This translates into CASSPWDFQDTQYF.

The chain couples TRBV7-2 to TRBJ1-1; D call uncertain. Germline assignment: CDR1 SGHTA and CDR2 FQGNSA. This CDR3 contains 14 residues. Trimming stripped 2 bases from V and 0 bases from J, with 7 bases between. CDR3 sequence: CASSLPGLNTEAFF. The CDR3, as DNA: TGTGCCAGCAGCTTACCCGGACTGAACACTGAAGCTTTCTTT.

The chain recombines TRBV29-1 with TRBJ2-5, with 9 bases that match TRBD1. Trimming at V came to 5 bases and at J to 1 base, leaving 8 bases not matched to a gene. In germline, CDR1 is SQVTM, CDR2 ANQGSEA. The CDR3 has 15 residues. The CDR3 sequence: CSVIIWDRAQETQYF. The CDR3 DNA follows: TGCAGCGTTATCATCTGGGACAGGGCCCAAGAGACCCAGTACTTC.

This chain uses TRBV5-1 with TRBJ2-4, with a tentative D call TRBD2 (5 bases). Per the germline V gene, CDR1 is SGHRS and CDR2 is YFSETQ. The CDR3 runs 16 residues. V was clipped by 0 bases and J by 0 bases, with 10 bases between them. CDR3 in DNA: TGCGCCAGCAGCTTGGTATTCGAGGGAGCCAAAAACATTCAGTACTTC. This gives the protein CASSLVFEGAKNIQYF.

The V call is TRBV5-4, the J call TRBJ1-2, with TRBD1 matching over 7 bases. Germline CDR1 SGHNT, CDR2 YYREEE (reference sequence). V lost 8 bases, J lost 3 bases, and 10 bases stayed unmatched. The CDR3 extends over 14 amino acids. The CDR3 nucleotides read TGTGCCAGTCTACCGGGACAGTTAGACTATGGCTACACCTTC. Translated: CASLPGQLDYGYTF. Complete variable domain (other parts from reference TRBV5-4 and TRBJ1-2): ETGVTQSPTHLIKTRGQQVTLRCSSQSGHNTVSWYQQALGQGPQFIFQYYREEENGRGNFPPRFSGLQFPNYSSELNVNALELDDSALYLCASLPGQLDYGYTFGSGTRLTVV.

This chain links TRBV9 with TRBJ2-1; 10 positions agree with TRBD2. The junction had 10 bases not matched to a gene; V was cut back by 2 bases and J by 8 bases. In germline, CDR1 is SGDLS, CDR2 YYNGEE. The CDR3 has 16 residues. The CDR3 sequence: CASSVGRLAGVDEQFF. CDR3 in DNA: TGTGCCAGCAGCGTCGGTCGGCTAGCGGGGGTGGATGAGCAGTTCTTC.

The CDR3 here is CASSVVPSPSYEQYF. The CDR3 region has the DNA TGTGCCAGCAGCGTAGTGCCTAGCCCTAGTTACGAGCAGTACTTC. The chain has TRBV9 and TRBJ2-7; D is perhaps TRBD2 (5 bases). V was cut by 0 bases and J by 4 bases, with 14 bases left in between. The CDR3 spans 15 residues. Germline V gene sequence: CDR1 SGDLS, CDR2 YYNGEE.

Remarks on this clone: Its ends do not fully match the called genes, so a read error is possible. The J gene is TRBJ1-1, the V gene TRBV5-1, with no clear D. This CDR3 spans 12 amino acids. The germline gives CDR1 SGHRS, CDR2 YFSETQ. Here the CDR3 reads CASSLVAAEAFF. CDR3 in DNA: TGTGCCAGCAGCTTGGTGGCAGCTGAAGCTTTCTTT.

The chain is built from TRBV11-2 and TRBJ2-5; either TRBD1 or TRBD2 may supply D (6 bases each). V lost 5 bases and J 1 base, leaving 17 bases between the germline ends. This CDR3 is 16 amino acids long. CDR1 and CDR2 (germline): SGHAT, FQNNGV. The CDR3 region has the DNA TGTGCCAGCAGCACAGGACGGGGGCGGGCCCAAGAGACCCAGTACTTC. Translated: CASSTGRGRAQETQYF.

This clone occurred once. This chain links TRBV27 with TRBJ2-7; unclear D gene. From germline, CDR1 is MNHEY and CDR2 SMNVEV (reference sequence). Trimming took off 8 bases at V and 4 bases at J, with 18 bases between the two ends. The CDR3 consists of 14 residues. The CDR3 reads CASSFSGVGYEQYF. CDR3 DNA sequence: TGTGCCAGCTCCTTTTCTGGGGTCGGGTACGAGCAGTACTTC.

The chain recombines TRBV7-9 with TRBJ2-5; the match to TRBD2 covers 7 bases. Per germline, CDR1 SEHNR and CDR2 FQNEAQ (reference sequence). Trimming removed 5 bases from V and 5 bases from J; junction bases left unmatched: 8. This CDR3 is 14 amino acids long. DNA for the CDR3: TGTGCCAGCAGCGACGGATCCGGGAGGGAGACCCAGTACTTC. It is translated as CASSDGSGRETQYF. The variable domain in full, with the rest retrieved from reference TRBV7-9 and TRBJ2-5, is DTGVSQNPRHKITKRGQNVTFRCDPISEHNRLYWYRQTLGQGPEFLTYFQNEAQLEKSRLLSDRFSAERPKGSFSTLEIQRTEQGDSAMYLCASSDGSGRETQYFGPGTRLLVL.

The DNA of the CDR3 is TGTGCCAGCAGGTGGACAGCAGGGGATGAAAAACTGTTTTTT. Protein: CASRWTAGDEKLFF. V usage is TRBV6-5 and J usage is TRBJ1-4; D possibly corresponds to TRBD1 (6 bases). This CDR3 is 14 amino acids long. Germline V lookup: CDR1 MNHEY, CDR2 SVGAGI. V lost 6 bases and J lost 6, with 14 bases in between.